The 18 T cell receptor beta chains reported below all come from one sample, sequenced in a study of long-term antiretroviral therapy in people with HIV. Researchers ran immunoSEQ v3.0 at survey level. The table came from immunoSEQ multiplex PCR; TCRdb's copy has only in-frame clones and leaves some out. The sample records 25,000 to 30,000 clones, approximately 86% being singletons. Sample: unsorted PBMCs, taken 2.7 years after starting antiretroviral therapy. Receptor source: a man aged 35 to 55 with HIV.

The V call is TRBV11-2, the J call TRBJ2-1; 9 nucleotides agree with TRBD2. The V gene end was trimmed by 5 bases and the J gene end by 4 bases; junction bases not matched to a gene: 3. Per the germline V gene, CDR1 is SGHAT and CDR2 is FQNNGV. This CDR3 is built from 14 residues. CDR3 region: CASSPSGTYNEQFF. The CDR3 nucleotides read TGTGCCAGCAGCCCTAGCGGGACTTACAATGAGCAGTTCTTC.

This sequence joins TRBV6-4 and TRBJ2-3, with 10 bases fitting TRBD2. Trimming cost V 2 bases and J 6 bases; bases outside gene matches: 5. The CDR3 covers 15 residues. Looked up from germline, CDR1 is MRHNA and CDR2 is SNTAGT. In DNA, the CDR3 is TGTGCCAGCAGTGACCAAGCGGGGGGGATGGATACGCAGTATTTT. As protein: CASSDQAGGMDTQYF.

The rearrangement uses TRBV11-2 and TRBJ1-2; possible D gene TRBD1, 5 bases. Germline lookup yields CDR1 SGHAT and CDR2 FQNNGV. V dropped 5 bases and J dropped 1 base, with 8 bases sitting between them. The CDR3 is 13 amino acids. The CDR3 here is CASSAQVNYGYTF. CDR3 bases: TGTGCCAGCAGCGCACAGGTTAACTATGGCTACACCTTC.

This rearrangement joins TRBV5-1 to TRBJ2-7; D tentatively fits TRBD1 or TRBD2 (5 bases each). From germline, CDR1 is SGHRS and CDR2 YFSETQ. The CDR3 length is 14 residues. Between the trimmed V and J ends, which lost 0 bases and 3 bases, there was a span of 10 bases. CDR3 in amino acids: CASSLDGTGYEQYF. DNA for the CDR3: TGCGCCAGCAGCTTGGACGGGACCGGCTACGAGCAGTACTTC.

The CDR3 protein is CASSQDRQGPYEQYF. The CDR3 DNA reads as TGCGCCAGCAGCCAAGATCGGCAGGGACCCTACGAGCAGTACTTC. The J gene is TRBJ2-7, the V gene TRBV4-1; D tentatively fits TRBD1 or TRBD2 (5 bases each). There are 15 residues in the CDR3. In germline, CDR1 is MGHRA, CDR2 YSYEKL. The germline V and J ends were trimmed by 0 bases and 2 bases, with 11 bases remaining between them.

The rearrangement uses TRBV27 and TRBJ1-5, with TRBD1 identical over 8 bases. V was clipped by 4 bases and J by 5 bases; unmatched bases: 7. The germline V gene has CDR1 MNHEY and CDR2 SMNVEV (reference sequence). This CDR3 spans 15 amino acids. CDR3 residues: CASSSWDRKHQPQHF. The CDR3 bases are TGTGCCAGCAGTTCCTGGGACAGGAAACATCAGCCCCAGCATTTT.

In its sample, this clone was seen once. The chain couples TRBV7-2 to TRBJ1-1; 7 nucleotides agree with TRBD1. CDR1 is SGHTA and CDR2 is FQGNSA in the germline V gene. The trim removed 5 bases at V and 6 bases at J, leaving 3 bases unmatched. CDR3 length: 12 amino acids. The chain's CDR3 is CASSMQGAEAFF. The DNA of the CDR3 is TGTGCCAGCAGCATGCAGGGGGCTGAAGCTTTCTTT. Combining the CDR3 with reference TRBV7-2 and TRBJ1-1 gives the whole variable domain GAGVSQSPSNKVTEKGKDVELRCDPISGHTALYWYRQSLGQGLEFLIYFQGNSAPDKSGLPSDRFSAERTGGSVSTLTIQRTQQEDSAVYLCASSMQGAEAFFGQGTRLTVV.

This clone appeared a few times. The J gene is TRBJ2-1, the V gene TRBV14; 7 bases are a match to TRBD2. The CDR3 runs 13 residues. The trim removed 3 bases at V and 6 bases at J, leaving 2 bases unmatched. CDR1 is SGHDN, CDR2 FVKESK, per germline. The CDR3 bases are TGTGCCAGCAGCCAGGGGGGGAGCAATGAGCAGTTCTTC. Translation gives CASSQGGSNEQFF.

The chain joins TRBV28 to TRBJ1-5; TRBD1 aligns across 8 bases. Germline lookup yields CDR1 MDHEN and CDR2 SYDVKM. The CDR3 has 15 amino acids. J gave up 1 base and V 4 bases, and 3 bases lay outside the gene matches. The CDR3 loop reads CASSSTGVSNQPQHF. In nucleotides, the CDR3 is TGTGCCAGCAGTTCGACAGGGGTCAGCAATCAGCCCCAGCATTTT.

The chain recombines TRBV6-4 with TRBJ1-2; a weak D match, TRBD1 (6 bases). V was pared by 1 base and J by 3 bases, with 9 bases between. The germline gives CDR1 MRHNA, CDR2 SNTAGT. The CDR3 covers 14 residues. CDR3 nucleotides: TGTGCCAGCAGTGACTGGGGGCCTTACTATGGCTACACCTTC. This codes for CASSDWGPYYGYTF.

A single count supports this clone. The chain uses TRBV5-1 and TRBJ1-1; 8 bases are a match to TRBD1. The ends lost 7 bases at V and 1 base at J; junction bases unmatched: 6. The length of the CDR3 is 14 residues. Germline lookup yields CDR1 SGHRS and CDR2 YFSETQ. CDR3 coding DNA: TGCGCCAGCGTTCAGGGGGCATCGAACACTGAAGCTTTCTTT. Protein product: CASVQGASNTEAFF. The complete variable domain, with remaining parts taken from reference TRBV5-1 and TRBJ1-1, reads KAGVTQTPRYLIKTRGQQVTLSCSPISGHRSVSWYQQTPGQGLQFLFEYFSETQRNKGNFPGRFSGRQFSNSRSEMNVSTLELGDSALYLCASVQGASNTEAFFGQGTRLTVV.

This chain links TRBV7-2 with TRBJ2-7, with D perhaps matching TRBD1 (6 bases). The CDR3 is made up of 15 amino acids. V lost 4 bases and J lost 4, with 17 bases in between. CDR1 is SGHTA, CDR2 FQGNSA, per germline. The DNA for the CDR3 is TGTGCCAGCAGCTGGACAGTCTTGGGGGTTTACGAGCAGTACTTC. Its protein product is CASSWTVLGVYEQYF.

This clone showed up just a few times. This rearrangement joins TRBV4-2 to TRBJ1-5; D call uncertain. The V gene lost 1 base and the J gene lost 0 bases, with 7 bases spanning the gap. This CDR3 region has 15 residues. CDR1 LGHNA and CDR2 YNFKEQ come from the germline V gene. CDR3 amino acids: CASSQVLDSNQPQHF. CDR3 in DNA: TGTGCCAGCAGCCAAGTATTAGATAGCAATCAGCCCCAGCATTTT.

The chain is built from TRBV9 and TRBJ2-2; D remains unclear. From germline, CDR1 is SGDLS and CDR2 YYNGEE. This CDR3 spans 14 amino acids. Trimming stripped 0 bases from V and 7 bases from J, with 10 bases between. As DNA, the CDR3 is TGTGCCAGCAGCGTAGCTAAGAGGAACGGGGAGCTGTTTTTT. Its translation: CASSVAKRNGELFF.

The gene calls are TRBV7-9 and TRBJ1-2; no firm D call. Trimming removed 10 bases from V and 5 bases from J, with 14 bases in between. CDR1 SEHNR and CDR2 FQNEAQ come from the germline V gene (reference sequence). The CDR3 runs to 12 residues. The CDR3 loop is CAIPSGGYGYTF. The CDR3 region has the DNA TGTGCCATTCCCTCTGGAGGATATGGCTACACCTTC.

The CDR3 region has the DNA TGTGCCAGTAGTATGGGGGGACACGATTCCTACAATGAGCAGTTCTTC. This translates into CASSMGGHDSYNEQFF. The chain carries TRBV19 and TRBJ2-1; D may correspond to TRBD1 or TRBD2 (6 bases each). Trimming pared 3 bases from V and 1 base from J, leaving 13 bases between. This CDR3 has 16 amino acids. Per the germline V gene, CDR1 is LNHDA and CDR2 is SQIVND (reference sequence). The variable domain in full, completed from reference TRBV19 and TRBJ2-1, reads DGGITQSPKYLFRKEGQNVTLSCEQNLNHDAMYWYRQDPGQGLRLIYYSQIVNDFQKGDIAEGYSVSREKKESFPLTVTSAQKNPTAFYLCASSMGGHDSYNEQFFGPGTRLTVL.

The chain has TRBV28 and TRBJ1-5; D not resolved. V was shortened by 1 base and J by 2 bases, with 9 bases between the two germline ends. Per germline, CDR1 MDHEN and CDR2 SYDVKM. This CDR3 contains 15 residues. CDR3 nucleotides: TGTGCCAGCAGTTTATCTGGGGAGGGCAATCAGCCCCAGCATTTT. Amino acid sequence: CASSLSGEGNQPQHF.

This clone was detected only once. The chain couples TRBV29-1 to TRBJ2-7; 13 bases are shared with TRBD2. The CDR3 has 12 residues. From germline, CDR1 is SQVTM and CDR2 ANQGSEA. V lost 7 bases to trimming and J lost 4 bases; unmatched junction nucleotides: 1. CDR3 residues: CSGGLAGYEQYF. The CDR3 coding sequence is TGCAGCGGGGGACTAGCGGGGTACGAGCAGTACTTC.